Each of the 14 T cell receptor beta chains below was sequenced from the same sample in a study of shared clonotypes between healthy human individuals. Profiled with immunoSEQ multiplex PCR; TCRdb holds only in-frame clones, not every one. The sample carries roughly 640,000 clones, approximately 97% recorded once. Sequencing was performed on naive CD4+ T cells sorted from blood. The subset is: CD45RA+ positively selected. These receptors originate from a woman in her twenties or thirties in good health.

The chain recombines TRBV30 with TRBJ2-2; no clear D gene. This CDR3 has 15 residues. Germline lookup yields CDR1 GTSNPN and CDR2 SVGIG (reference sequence). V lost 0 bases and J lost 3, with 11 bases in between. CDR3 in amino acids: CAWSVSGADTGELFF. The CDR3 DNA is TGTGCCTGGAGTGTTTCGGGCGCCGACACCGGGGAGCTGTTTTTT.

This sequence joins TRBV18 and TRBJ1-1, with D possibly being TRBD1 (5 bases). Trimming took off 3 bases at V and 1 base at J, with 15 bases between the two ends. Germline values: CDR1 KGHSH, CDR2 LQKENI. The CDR3 loop spans 16 amino acids. The CDR3 bases are TGTGCCAGCTCACCGCGCAGCGGTCAGGGGAACACTGAAGCTTTCTTT. It translates to CASSPRSGQGNTEAFF.

The rearrangement links TRBV4-1 to TRBJ2-1; D is possibly TRBD2 (5 bases). The ends were cut back, 5 bases at V and 6 bases at J, with 17 bases in the middle. Looked up from germline, CDR1 is MGHRA and CDR2 is YSYEKL. The CDR3 has 15 residues. CDR3 sequence reads: CASSSNLGSGNEQFF. CDR3 DNA: TGCGCCAGCAGCTCTAACCTGGGGAGTGGCAATGAGCAGTTCTTC.

This chain links TRBV5-1 with TRBJ2-2; 8 nucleotides agree with TRBD2. J gave up 6 bases and V 4 bases, and 8 bases lay outside the gene matches. This CDR3 contains 15 residues. Germline-derived CDR1 and CDR2 are SGHRS and YFSETQ. CDR3 amino acids: CASSLTSGRAGELFF. CDR3 in DNA: TGCGCCAGCAGCCTAACTAGCGGACGAGCCGGGGAGCTGTTTTTT.

This chain's CDR3 is CASSSTGEGRYEQYF. In DNA, the CDR3 is TGTGCCAGCAGTTCAACAGGGGAGGGCCGCTACGAGCAGTACTTC. V is TRBV28 and J is TRBJ2-7; D may correspond to TRBD1 or TRBD2 (7 bases each). This CDR3 contains 15 residues. V was trimmed by 4 bases and J by 3 bases, leaving 16 bases between them. Per the germline V gene, CDR1 is MDHEN and CDR2 is SYDVKM.

V and J are TRBV7-2 and TRBJ2-1; 7 positions agree with TRBD2. The junction had 9 bases not matched to a gene; V was cut back by 1 base and J by 6 bases. Germline CDR1 SGHTA, CDR2 FQGNSA. The CDR3 is made up of 16 amino acids. This CDR3 reads CASSLGGTAGPNEQFF. CDR3 sequence (DNA): TGTGCCAGCAGCTTAGGAGGCACAGCGGGGCCCAATGAGCAGTTCTTC.

The chain couples TRBV15 to TRBJ2-1, with 8 bases matching TRBD2. V lost 5 bases to trimming and J lost 3 bases; unmatched junction nucleotides: 9. The CDR3 sequence is 16 residues long. Germline loops: CDR1 LNHNV, CDR2 YYDKDF (reference sequence). The CDR3 DNA reads TGTGCCACCAGCGTACTACGTAGCGGGATCTACAATGAGCAGTTCTTC. Protein: CATSVLRSGIYNEQFF.

The chain employs TRBV28 and TRBJ1-5; D gene uncertain. This CDR3 comprises 13 residues. V was clipped by 2 bases and J by 4 bases, with 6 bases between them. Germline CDR1 is MDHEN and CDR2 is SYDVKM. The CDR3 spells CASSLAQNQPQHF. CDR3 coding DNA: TGTGCCAGCAGTTTAGCACAGAATCAGCCCCAGCATTTT. Based on the CDR3 plus reference TRBV28 and TRBJ1-5, the full variable domain is DVKVTQSSRYLVKRTGEKVFLECVQDMDHENMFWYRQDPGLGLRLIYFSYDVKMKEKGDIPEGYSVSREKKERFSLILESASTNQTSMYLCASSLAQNQPQHFGDGTRLSIL.

This clone was counted once. The chain joins TRBV18 to TRBJ2-5; D is possibly TRBD2 (5 bases). CDR1 and CDR2 (germline): KGHSH, LQKENI. The CDR3 has 14 amino acids. V was trimmed by 7 bases and J by 1 base, leaving 13 bases between them. In nucleotides, the CDR3 is TGTGCCAGCTTTGCAGGACTCTTCCAAGAGACCCAGTACTTC. It specifies CASFAGLFQETQYF. Combining the CDR3 with reference TRBV18 and TRBJ2-5 gives the whole variable domain NAGVMQNPRHLVRRRGQEARLRCSPMKGHSHVYWYRQLPEEGLKFMVYLQKENIIDESGMPKERFSAEFPKEGPSILRIQQVVRGDSAAYFCASFAGLFQETQYFGPGTRLLVL.

The J gene is TRBJ2-2, the V gene TRBV19; D is undetermined. Per germline, CDR1 LNHDA and CDR2 SQIVND (reference sequence). This CDR3 contains 15 residues. Trimming removed 8 bases at V and 2 bases at J, with 15 bases between. The CDR3, as DNA: TGTGCCAGTTCCCCGTTTGTCGGTAACACCGGGGAGCTGTTTTTT. Amino acids: CASSPFVGNTGELFF.

V is TRBV27 and J is TRBJ2-1; TRBD1 matches 9 bases. The CDR3 contains 15 residues. Germline V gene sequence: CDR1 MNHEY, CDR2 SMNVEV (reference sequence). J lost 5 bases, V lost 10 bases, and 12 bases had no gene match. The CDR3: CATYKGTGPNNEQFF. CDR3 DNA sequence: TGTGCCACCTACAAAGGGACAGGGCCCAACAATGAGCAGTTCTTC.

This rearrangement joins TRBV10-1 to TRBJ2-2, with no clear D. CDR1 and CDR2 from the germline V gene are WNHNN and SYGVQD (reference sequence). The CDR3 totals 16 residues. Deletions cut 6 bases from V and 1 base from J, with 15 bases between. The CDR3 sequence is CASSPITVVNTGELFF. The DNA for the CDR3 is TGCGCCAGCAGCCCTATCACGGTAGTGAACACCGGGGAGCTGTTTTTT.

This rearrangement joins TRBV5-3 to TRBJ2-4; 8 nucleotides line up with TRBD2. TRBV5-3 has ORF status, its function being uncertain. This CDR3 is built from 16 residues. V lost 5 bases and J lost 0; bases outside the gene matches: 7. The CDR3 loop is CARSPSGGLAKNIQYF. CDR3 nucleotide sequence: TGTGCCAGAAGTCCAAGCGGGGGTTTAGCCAAAAACATTCAGTACTTC.

This sequence joins TRBV7-8 and TRBJ2-7, with D possibly matching TRBD1 (5 bases). Per germline, CDR1 SGHVS and CDR2 FQNEAQ. The CDR3 is 14 residues long. Trimming cost V 1 base and J 3 bases, with 10 bases left between them. The CDR3 protein is CASSLVPGFYEQYF. As DNA, the CDR3 is TGTGCCAGCAGCTTAGTTCCAGGGTTCTACGAGCAGTACTTC.